A selection of T cell receptor beta chains follows, all from one sample in a study of OX40 agonist ivuxolimab in advanced cancers. The method was immunoSEQ multiplex PCR; TCRdb's version includes in-frame clones alone and lacks a portion of them. The sample has some 97,000 clones; roughly 90% are singletons. This specimen consisted of CD4+ or CD8+ T cells sorted from blood, obtained in a trial of the OX40 agonist ivuxolimab. The receptor source for this set is an adult with an advanced solid tumor such as melanoma, head and neck, liver or kidney cancer. CDR3s include the opening cysteine and the closing phenylalanine or tryptophan. Fields, in order: D gene, V gene, clone size, J gene, CDR3 DNA, CDR3 protein. D genes are given only for firm matches. Part of the rows lack a size; the others show once, few, many or a class for expanded clones.

TRBD1	TRBV10-3	.	TRBJ2-1	TGTGCCATCAGTGCCGACAGGGGCTCCTACAATGAGCAGTTCTTC	CAISADRGSYNEQFF
.	TRBV6-6	.	TRBJ2-3	TGTGCCCACAGTCTGGGGGGACGCACAGATACGCAGTATTTT	CAHSLGGRTDTQYF
TRBD2	TRBV5-4	few	TRBJ2-7	TGTGCCAGCAGCTGGAGTGCGGGAGCAGGCTACGAGCAGTACTTC	CASSWSAGAGYEQYF
.	TRBV15	.	TRBJ2-5	TGTGCCACCAGCAGAGATCCGACGGGGCCAGAGACCCAGTACTTC	CATSRDPTGPETQYF
.	TRBV28	.	TRBJ1-2	TGTGCCAGCAGTTTGGGGCAGCACCTCTATGGCTACACCTTC	CASSLGQHLYGYTF
.	TRBV11-2	.	TRBJ1-4	TGTGCCAGCAGCTCTATAGATCAAACTAATGAAAAACTGTTTTTT	CASSSIDQTNEKLFF
TRBD2	TRBV28	.	TRBJ2-2	TGTGCCAGCACCGTACCTAGCGGGATGAACACCGGGGAGCTGTTTTTT	CASTVPSGMNTGELFF
.	TRBV10-2	.	TRBJ2-3	TGCGCCAGCAGAAGAGCAGTGTCGACAGGGACTAACACAGATACGCAGTATTTT	CASRRAVSTGTNTDTQYF
.	TRBV25-1	.	TRBJ2-6	TGTGCCAGCAGTGAGGTGGCTGGGGCCAACGTCCTGACTTTC	CASSEVAGANVLTF
TRBD1	TRBV7-3	.	TRBJ1-1	TGTGCCAGCAGCATCGGACAGGGGAACACTGAAGCTTTCTTT	CASSIGQGNTEAFF
.	TRBV7-9	.	TRBJ2-1	TGTGCCAGCAGCTTAGGGAGTCTCGGTAAGCACAATGAGCAGTTCTTC	CASSLGSLGKHNEQFF
TRBD1	TRBV7-9	once	TRBJ2-6	TGTGCCAGCAGCTTCGACCGGGACAGGGCTTCCTCTGGGGCCAACGTCCTGACTTTC	CASSFDRDRASSGANVLTF
.	TRBV9	.	TRBJ2-7	TGTGCCAGCAGCACCCTGGACAACTCCTACGAGCAGTACTTC	CASSTLDNSYEQYF
.	TRBV6-5	.	TRBJ2-7	TGTGCCAGCAGACGCCGACAGGAGAGCTCCTACGAGCAGTACTTC	CASRRRQESSYEQYF
TRBD2	TRBV4-1	.	TRBJ2-7	TGCGCCAGCAGCCAGGCTTCTAGCGGAGAAACTGTCTCCTACGAGCAGTACTTC	CASSQASSGETVSYEQYF
TRBD2	TRBV2	once	TRBJ2-7	TGTGCCAGCAGTCCCTGGACTAGCGGGAGAACTCCCTACGAGCAGTACTTC	CASSPWTSGRTPYEQYF
.	TRBV30	.	TRBJ1-3	TGTGCCTGGACGTTGGACCGCTCTGGAAACACCATATATTTT	CAWTLDRSGNTIYF
TRBD2	TRBV2	.	TRBJ2-1	TGTGCCAGCAGTGGGCGGGGGGGGCACAATGAGCAGTTCTTC	CASSGRGGHNEQFF
TRBD2	TRBV14	.	TRBJ2-1	TGTGCCAGCAGTCGACTAGCGGGACACAATGAGCAGTTCTTC	CASSRLAGHNEQFF
.	TRBV20-1	few	TRBJ1-1	TGCAGTGCTAGATTAAACACTGAAGCTTTCTTT	CSARLNTEAFF
TRBD1	TRBV19	.	TRBJ2-2	TGTGCCAGTAGCCGACAGGGGATAGGGACCGGGGAGCTGTTTTTT	CASSRQGIGTGELFF
TRBD2	TRBV29-1	.	TRBJ2-1	TGCAGCGGTGCTGGCGGGCTAGCGGGAGGGCGCTCCTACAATGAGCAGTTCTTC	CSGAGGLAGGRSYNEQFF
.	TRBV11-2	.	TRBJ1-2	TGTGCCAGCAGCCTCAGGGTAATGGATGGCTACACCTTC	CASSLRVMDGYTF
.	TRBV2	.	TRBJ1-1	TGTGCCAGCAGTGTGTCCTTCGGCACTGAAGCTTTCTTT	CASSVSFGTEAFF
.	TRBV6-6	.	TRBJ2-1	TGTGCCAGCAGTTACTCTCTACAGAATGAGCAGTTCTTC	CASSYSLQNEQFF
TRBD2	TRBV5-5	.	TRBJ2-5	TGTGCCAGCAGCTTGGCCGTCTTACCGGGGGGGCCTGGAGAGACCCAGTACTTC	CASSLAVLPGGPGETQYF
.	TRBV27	.	TRBJ1-6	TGTGCCAGCAGTTTCAGGGGCCAGAAGTTCAGTAATTCACCCCTCCACTTT	CASSFRGQKFSNSPLHF
.	TRBV2	.	TRBJ1-6	TGTGCCAGCAGTTCAGAGGGCTCCTATAATTCACCCCTCCACTTT	CASSSEGSYNSPLHF
TRBD2	TRBV5-1	.	TRBJ2-2	TGCGCCAGCAGCTTGGCCCTAGCGGGAGGTGGCAAAACCGGGGAGCTGTTTTTT	CASSLALAGGGKTGELFF
.	TRBV19	.	TRBJ1-2	TGTGCCAGTAGTATAGCTCCCTATGGCTACACCTTC	CASSIAPYGYTF
TRBD1	TRBV11-3	.	TRBJ2-5	TGTGCCAGCAGCCTATCTGGAGACAGGGGGTTAGAGACCCAGTACTTC	CASSLSGDRGLETQYF
.	TRBV5-4	.	TRBJ2-1	TGTGCCAGCAGCACCTCGCACTCCTACAATGAGCAGTTCTTC	CASSTSHSYNEQFF
.	TRBV29-1	.	TRBJ1-2	TGCAGCGTCGACGATGGCTACACCTTC	CSVDDGYTF
TRBD2	TRBV11-3	.	TRBJ2-1	TGTGCCAGCAGCTTAGGGACTAGCGGATACAATGAGCAGTTCTTC	CASSLGTSGYNEQFF
.	TRBV18	.	TRBJ2-3	TGTGCCAGCTCACTTCGACAGGTTTTTACAGATACGCAGTATTTT	CASSLRQVFTDTQYF
.	TRBV5-1	.	TRBJ1-2	TGCGCCAGCAGCTTGGAAGGAATGGGTAACTATGGCTACACCTTC	CASSLEGMGNYGYTF
.	TRBV4-1	.	TRBJ1-4	TGCGCCGCCAGGGCAGCGCGGGGGCTAAGTGCAACTAATGAAAAACTGTTTTTT	CAARAARGLSATNEKLFF
.	TRBV5-1	.	TRBJ2-7	TGCGCCAGCAGCCCGGAAGGTCGGACCGGGACCTCAGGGCAGTACTTC	CASSPEGRTGTSGQYF
TRBD1	TRBV10-3	.	TRBJ1-2	TGTGCCATCAGGGGAGACAGGGTGGAAGGCTACACCTTC	CAIRGDRVEGYTF
TRBD2	TRBV5-4	.	TRBJ2-2	TGTGCCAGCAGCGGAAGCCATAATGCGGGAGGCCCTCCCCGGGAGCTGTTTTTT	CASSGSHNAGGPPRELFF
.	TRBV28	.	TRBJ2-2	TGTGCCAGCAGGCGGTCGGGAGGGGAGCTGTTTTTT	CASRRSGGELFF
TRBD1	TRBV2	.	TRBJ2-5	TGTGCCAGCAGTCCTAGGGGGACAGGGTTTCGAGAGACCCAGTACTTC	CASSPRGTGFRETQYF
TRBD2	TRBV10-2	.	TRBJ2-1	TGCGCCAGCAGTGAGTCTGTGGGACTAGCGGGGGGGCTTTCCTACAATGAGCAGTTCTTC	CASSESVGLAGGLSYNEQFF
.	TRBV9	.	TRBJ2-3	TGTGCCAGCAGCGTAGCTGCCAACTTGCATACGCAGTATTTT	CASSVAANLHTQYF
.	TRBV2	.	TRBJ2-1	TGTGCCAGCAACCCAGATCAAGGCTATGAGCAGTTCTTC	CASNPDQGYEQFF
TRBD2	TRBV19	.	TRBJ2-1	TGTGCCAGTAGTATAGACCTCAGCGGGAGCGGTAGGCGGCAGTTCTTC	CASSIDLSGSGRRQFF
TRBD2	TRBV6-6	.	TRBJ2-7	TGTGCCAGCACACCAGGCGGGGGTTCCTACGAGCAGTACTTC	CASTPGGGSYEQYF
.	TRBV29-1	.	TRBJ2-7	TGCAGCGTTGCTGGCGTCTACGAGCAGTACTTC	CSVAGVYEQYF
TRBD1	TRBV5-6	.	TRBJ1-1	TGTGCCAGCAGCTTGGCCCACAGGGGGGGAACTGAAGCTTTCTTT	CASSLAHRGGTEAFF
TRBD2	TRBV5-1	.	TRBJ2-1	TGCGCCAGCAGCCTACAGTGGCTAGCGGGCTCCAATGAGCAGTTCTTC	CASSLQWLAGSNEQFF
TRBD1	TRBV4-2	.	TRBJ2-7	TGTGCCAGCAGCCAAGCCAGACAGGGGGCGAATTCCTACGAGCAGTACTTC	CASSQARQGANSYEQYF
.	TRBV11-2	.	TRBJ2-5	TGTGCCAGCAGCCCGGGGGACTTTTCCCCGGGGGAAGAGACCCAGTACTTC	CASSPGDFSPGEETQYF
.	TRBV10-3	.	TRBJ1-6	TGTGCCATCAGTGACAGGAGCTCCTATAATTCACCCCTCCACTTT	CAISDRSSYNSPLHF
.	TRBV11-1	.	TRBJ2-2	TGTGCCAGCAGCTTAGTAGGTTTTGGGCAGGAGAACACCGGGGAGCTGTTTTTT	CASSLVGFGQENTGELFF
TRBD1	TRBV6-1	.	TRBJ1-2	TGTGCCAGCAACATACAGGGGGCGAGCTATGGCTACACCTTC	CASNIQGASYGYTF